This T cell receptor (beta chain) was captured by sequencing in a study of OX40 agonist ivuxolimab in advanced cancers. TCRdb keeps only in-frame clones here, not all; method: immunoSEQ multiplex PCR. The sample yields more than 50,000 clones, 80% seen once. This specimen was CD4+ or CD8+ T cells sorted from blood, taken in a trial of the OX40 agonist ivuxolimab. This sequence originates from an adult with an advanced solid tumor such as melanoma, head and neck, liver or kidney cancer.

The CDR3 DNA is TGTGCCTGGAGTGTACGAGATAGCGGGAGGGCTTACGAGCAGTACTTC. Protein sequence: CAWSVRDSGRAYEQYF. The rearrangement links TRBV30 to TRBJ2-7; 11 positions match TRBD2. With V trimmed by 0 bases and J by 4 bases, 8 bases remained unmatched. The CDR3 spans 16 residues. CDR1 and CDR2 (germline): GTSNPN, SVGIG (reference sequence).